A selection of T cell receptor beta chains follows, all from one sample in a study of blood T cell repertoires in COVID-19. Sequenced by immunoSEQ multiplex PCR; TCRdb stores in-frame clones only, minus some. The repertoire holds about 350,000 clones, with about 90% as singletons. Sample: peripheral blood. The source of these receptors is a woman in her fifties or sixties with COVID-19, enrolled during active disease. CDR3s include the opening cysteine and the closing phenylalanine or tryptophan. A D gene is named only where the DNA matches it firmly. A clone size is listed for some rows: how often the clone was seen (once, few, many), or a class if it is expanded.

cdr3_aa: CASSPPQGSRDTQYF; cdr3_nt: TGTGCCAGCTCACCACCGCAGGGGTCGAGAGATACGCAGTATTTT; clone_size: .; v_call: TRBV18; j_call: TRBJ2-3; d_call: .
cdr3_aa: CASSQEGGLAGGPNTGELFF; cdr3_nt: TGTGCCAGCAGCCAAGAGGGGGGGCTAGCGGGAGGGCCGAACACCGGGGAGCTGTTTTTT; clone_size: .; v_call: TRBV4-2; j_call: TRBJ2-2; d_call: TRBD2
cdr3_aa: CASSLRGNYEQYF; cdr3_nt: TGTGCCAGCAGTTTACGGGGGAACTACGAGCAGTACTTC; clone_size: .; v_call: TRBV27; j_call: TRBJ2-7; d_call: .
cdr3_aa: CASSEFAGGLARPRDGYTF; cdr3_nt: TGTGCCAGCAGTGAATTTGCGGGAGGCCTGGCGCGACCGCGAGATGGCTACACCTTC; clone_size: once; v_call: TRBV6-1; j_call: TRBJ1-2; d_call: .
cdr3_aa: CASSVGTEFYSNQPQHF; cdr3_nt: TGTGCCAGCAGTGTCGGGACAGAATTTTATAGCAATCAGCCCCAGCATTTT; clone_size: few; v_call: TRBV6-1; j_call: TRBJ1-5; d_call: TRBD1
cdr3_aa: CASSLANTEAFF; cdr3_nt: TGTGCCAGTAGCCTGGCCAATACGGAAGCTTTCTTT; clone_size: .; v_call: TRBV19; j_call: TRBJ1-1; d_call: .
cdr3_aa: CASSGPSSSGTVNYGYTF; cdr3_nt: TGCGCCAGCAGTGGTCCCTCTTCGTCCGGGACAGTTAACTATGGCTACACCTTC; clone_size: .; v_call: TRBV10-1; j_call: TRBJ1-2; d_call: TRBD1
cdr3_aa: CASSLGAGSFTEAFF; cdr3_nt: TGTGCCAGCAGCTTAGGGGCAGGGTCATTCACTGAAGCTTTCTTT; clone_size: .; v_call: TRBV7-9; j_call: TRBJ1-1; d_call: .
cdr3_aa: CASSQYLTAGEGTQYF; cdr3_nt: TGTGCCAGCAGCCAGTACTTAACAGCGGGAGAGGGTACGCAGTATTTT; clone_size: .; v_call: TRBV3-1/TRBV3-2; j_call: TRBJ2-3; d_call: TRBD2
cdr3_aa: CASSPGTGGTTNYGYTF; cdr3_nt: TGCGCCAGCAGCCCGGGGACAGGGGGCACGACTAACTATGGCTACACCTTC; clone_size: .; v_call: TRBV4-3; j_call: TRBJ1-2; d_call: TRBD1
cdr3_aa: CASSSSFGSGYEQFF; cdr3_nt: TGTGCCAGCAGCTCCTCTTTCGGGAGTGGATATGAGCAGTTCTTC; clone_size: .; v_call: TRBV7-6; j_call: TRBJ2-1; d_call: .
cdr3_aa: CASSRKAGNHYGYTF; cdr3_nt: TGTGCCAGCAGCAGGAAGGCAGGCAACCACTATGGCTACACCTTC; clone_size: .; v_call: TRBV5-6; j_call: TRBJ1-2; d_call: .
cdr3_aa: CASSQGPGGDEQYF; cdr3_nt: TGTGCCAGCAGCCAAGGTCCCGGCGGTGACGAGCAGTACTTC; clone_size: .; v_call: TRBV3-1/TRBV3-2; j_call: TRBJ2-7; d_call: .
cdr3_aa: CASSVSQQGNTEAFF; cdr3_nt: TGTGCCAGCAGCGTTAGTCAACAGGGGAACACTGAAGCTTTCTTT; clone_size: .; v_call: TRBV9; j_call: TRBJ1-1; d_call: .
cdr3_aa: CASSRTAVTTNYGYTF; cdr3_nt: TGTGCCAGCAGTCGGACAGCAGTAACGACTAACTATGGCTACACCTTC; clone_size: .; v_call: TRBV27; j_call: TRBJ1-2; d_call: .
cdr3_aa: CASSRDRVETQYF; cdr3_nt: TGTGCCAGCAGCCGGGACAGGGTAGAGACCCAGTACTTC; clone_size: .; v_call: TRBV11-3; j_call: TRBJ2-5; d_call: TRBD1
cdr3_aa: CASTDSPPGGTEAFF; cdr3_nt: TGTGCCAGTACCGACAGTCCTCCCGGGGGGACTGAAGCTTTCTTT; clone_size: .; v_call: TRBV19; j_call: TRBJ1-1; d_call: .
cdr3_aa: CASSQDGQYGEDQPQHF; cdr3_nt: TGTGCCAGCAGCCAAGACGGCCAGTATGGGGAGGATCAGCCCCAGCATTTT; clone_size: .; v_call: TRBV3-1/TRBV3-2; j_call: TRBJ1-5; d_call: .
cdr3_aa: CAWSLINYYGYTF; cdr3_nt: TGTGCCTGGAGTCTTATTAACTACTATGGCTACACCTTC; clone_size: .; v_call: TRBV30; j_call: TRBJ1-2; d_call: .
cdr3_aa: CASSPLWGERFRDTQYF; cdr3_nt: TGTGCCAGCAGTCCTCTCTGGGGGGAGCGTTTCAGAGATACGCAGTATTTT; clone_size: .; v_call: TRBV7-9; j_call: TRBJ2-3; d_call: .
cdr3_aa: CASSQESGNTAGELFF; cdr3_nt: TGTGCCAGCAGCCAAGAATCGGGAAACACGGCCGGGGAGCTGTTTTTT; clone_size: .; v_call: TRBV4-2; j_call: TRBJ2-2; d_call: .
cdr3_aa: CASSFGQVMNTEAFF; cdr3_nt: TGCGCCAGCAGCTTCGGACAGGTTATGAACACTGAAGCTTTCTTT; clone_size: once; v_call: TRBV5-1; j_call: TRBJ1-1; d_call: TRBD1
cdr3_aa: CASQGQGTEQYF; cdr3_nt: TGTGCCAGTCAAGGACAGGGGACCGAGCAGTACTTC; clone_size: .; v_call: TRBV6-6; j_call: TRBJ2-7; d_call: TRBD1
cdr3_aa: CASRQREGGGDIQYF; cdr3_nt: TGTGCCAGCAGGCAGCGGGAAGGGGGGGGAGACATTCAGTACTTC; clone_size: .; v_call: TRBV6-5; j_call: TRBJ2-4; d_call: .
cdr3_aa: CASSYRTLGQFF; cdr3_nt: TGTGCCAGCAGTTACCGGACTCTTGGGCAGTTCTTC; clone_size: .; v_call: TRBV6-2/TRBV6-3; j_call: TRBJ2-1; d_call: .
cdr3_aa: CASSPRGGIDFDEGYTF; cdr3_nt: TGTGCCAGTAGTCCCAGAGGGGGTATAGATTTTGACGAGGGCTACACCTTC; clone_size: .; v_call: TRBV19; j_call: TRBJ1-2; d_call: .
cdr3_aa: CASSIGQGQVSEELFF; cdr3_nt: TGTGCCAGTAGTATAGGACAGGGACAAGTTTCGGAGGAGCTGTTTTTT; clone_size: once; v_call: TRBV19; j_call: TRBJ2-2; d_call: TRBD1
cdr3_aa: CATSRRAMRQAGTIYF; cdr3_nt: TGTGCCACCAGCAGACGGGCGATGAGACAAGCGGGGACCATATATTTT; clone_size: .; v_call: TRBV15; j_call: TRBJ1-3; d_call: .
cdr3_aa: CASSLDRGLAGAGANVLTF; cdr3_nt: TGTGCCAGCAGCTTAGATAGGGGACTAGCGGGAGCTGGGGCCAACGTCCTGACTTTC; clone_size: .; v_call: TRBV11-3; j_call: TRBJ2-6; d_call: TRBD2
cdr3_aa: CASSVGLAYRELFF; cdr3_nt: TGTGCCAGCAGCGTAGGACTAGCGTATAGGGAGCTGTTTTTT; clone_size: .; v_call: TRBV9; j_call: TRBJ2-2; d_call: TRBD2
cdr3_aa: CASSSMTSSGSRELFF; cdr3_nt: TGCGCCAGCAGCTCAATGACATCTAGCGGGAGCAGGGAGCTGTTTTTT; clone_size: .; v_call: TRBV4-1; j_call: TRBJ2-2; d_call: TRBD2
cdr3_aa: CASSRGLAGGVTYEQYF; cdr3_nt: TGTGCCAGCAGCCGAGGACTAGCGGGAGGCGTGACCTACGAGCAGTACTTC; clone_size: .; v_call: TRBV5-5; j_call: TRBJ2-7; d_call: TRBD2
cdr3_aa: CATFARDRGNYGYTF; cdr3_nt: TGTGCCACCTTTGCCCGCGACAGGGGAAACTATGGCTACACCTTC; clone_size: .; v_call: TRBV19; j_call: TRBJ1-2; d_call: TRBD1
cdr3_aa: CASSREAGGPYNEQFF; cdr3_nt: TGTGCCAGCAGCCGGGAAGCGGGAGGGCCCTACAATGAGCAGTTCTTC; clone_size: .; v_call: TRBV7-8; j_call: TRBJ2-1; d_call: TRBD2
cdr3_aa: CATQTRGNTEAFF; cdr3_nt: TGTGCCACCCAGACCAGGGGTAACACTGAAGCTTTCTTT; clone_size: .; v_call: TRBV6-5; j_call: TRBJ1-1; d_call: .
cdr3_aa: CASNKGQGLSNQPQHF; cdr3_nt: TGTGCCAGTAACAAAGGACAGGGCCTCTCAAATCAGCCCCAGCATTTT; clone_size: few; v_call: TRBV19; j_call: TRBJ1-5; d_call: TRBD1
cdr3_aa: CASFASGSPPDTQYF; cdr3_nt: TGTGCCAGCTTCGCTAGCGGGAGCCCCCCAGATACGCAGTATTTT; clone_size: .; v_call: TRBV19; j_call: TRBJ2-3; d_call: TRBD2
cdr3_aa: CASSTGQGPNTEAFF; cdr3_nt: TGTGCCAGTAGTACCGGACAGGGACCAAACACTGAAGCTTTCTTT; clone_size: .; v_call: TRBV19; j_call: TRBJ1-1; d_call: TRBD1
cdr3_aa: CASSWRTAREGEQYF; cdr3_nt: TGTGCCAGCAGCTGGCGAACCGCTCGTGAGGGTGAGCAGTACTTC; clone_size: .; v_call: TRBV5-6; j_call: TRBJ2-7; d_call: .
cdr3_aa: CATSDSAGTGTPNEQFF; cdr3_nt: TGTGCCACCAGTGATTCCGCAGGGACAGGGACACCCAATGAGCAGTTCTTC; clone_size: once; v_call: TRBV24-1; j_call: TRBJ2-1; d_call: TRBD1
cdr3_aa: CASSLVTSGSYEQYF; cdr3_nt: TGCGCCAGCAGCTTGGTGACTAGCGGATCCTACGAGCAGTACTTC; clone_size: .; v_call: TRBV5-1; j_call: TRBJ2-7; d_call: TRBD2
cdr3_aa: CASSPLSPGRPTALFF; cdr3_nt: TGCGCCAGCAGCCCGCTCTCCCCCGGGAGACCCACGGCGCTGTTTTTT; clone_size: once; v_call: TRBV4-3; j_call: TRBJ2-2; d_call: .
cdr3_aa: CASSQEVAQAGVAKNIQYF; cdr3_nt: TGTGCCAGCAGCCAAGAAGTGGCGCAGGCGGGGGTAGCCAAAAACATTCAGTACTTC; clone_size: .; v_call: TRBV4-2; j_call: TRBJ2-4; d_call: TRBD2
cdr3_aa: CASSQNGGAEWETQYF; cdr3_nt: TGTGCCAGCAGCCAAAACGGGGGGGCAGAGTGGGAGACCCAGTACTTC; clone_size: .; v_call: TRBV5-4; j_call: TRBJ2-5; d_call: TRBD2
cdr3_aa: CASSLGSSGRTDEQFF; cdr3_nt: TGCGCCAGCAGCTTGGGTTCGAGCGGGAGGACGGATGAGCAGTTCTTC; clone_size: .; v_call: TRBV5-1; j_call: TRBJ2-1; d_call: TRBD2
cdr3_aa: CASSSRGTNEKLFF; cdr3_nt: TGTGCCAGCAGTAGCAGGGGGACTAATGAAAAACTGTTTTTT; clone_size: .; v_call: TRBV27; j_call: TRBJ1-4; d_call: TRBD1
cdr3_aa: CASSVAAGGPSGGQNEQFF; cdr3_nt: TGTGCCAGCAGCGTAGCAGCGGGAGGGCCCTCGGGGGGCCAGAATGAGCAGTTCTTC; clone_size: .; v_call: TRBV9; j_call: TRBJ2-1; d_call: TRBD2
cdr3_aa: CASSQDQLAGLNEQFF; cdr3_nt: TGTGCCAGCAGCCAAGATCAACTAGCGGGGCTCAATGAGCAGTTCTTC; clone_size: .; v_call: TRBV3-1/TRBV3-2; j_call: TRBJ2-1; d_call: TRBD2
cdr3_aa: CASSFYTSSGDYNEQFF; cdr3_nt: TGTGCCAGCAGCTTCTACACTTCTAGCGGGGATTACAATGAGCAGTTCTTC; clone_size: .; v_call: TRBV11-2; j_call: TRBJ2-1; d_call: TRBD2
cdr3_aa: CASTTFEGSGYTF; cdr3_nt: TGTGCCAGTACCACCTTCGAGGGAAGTGGCTACACCTTC; clone_size: .; v_call: TRBV7-9; j_call: TRBJ1-2; d_call: .
cdr3_aa: CSTVRDGGYNEQFF; cdr3_nt: TGCAGCACTGTCAGGGACGGGGGCTACAATGAGCAGTTCTTC; clone_size: .; v_call: TRBV29-1; j_call: TRBJ2-1; d_call: .
cdr3_aa: CASSYYSPYGQYF; cdr3_nt: TGTGCCAGCAGTTACTATAGCCCCTACGGGCAGTACTTC; clone_size: .; v_call: TRBV6-2/TRBV6-3; j_call: TRBJ2-7; d_call: .
cdr3_aa: CASSLNFYEQYF; cdr3_nt: TGTGCCAGCAGTTTAAACTTCTACGAGCAGTACTTC; clone_size: .; v_call: TRBV12-3/TRBV12-4; j_call: TRBJ2-7; d_call: .